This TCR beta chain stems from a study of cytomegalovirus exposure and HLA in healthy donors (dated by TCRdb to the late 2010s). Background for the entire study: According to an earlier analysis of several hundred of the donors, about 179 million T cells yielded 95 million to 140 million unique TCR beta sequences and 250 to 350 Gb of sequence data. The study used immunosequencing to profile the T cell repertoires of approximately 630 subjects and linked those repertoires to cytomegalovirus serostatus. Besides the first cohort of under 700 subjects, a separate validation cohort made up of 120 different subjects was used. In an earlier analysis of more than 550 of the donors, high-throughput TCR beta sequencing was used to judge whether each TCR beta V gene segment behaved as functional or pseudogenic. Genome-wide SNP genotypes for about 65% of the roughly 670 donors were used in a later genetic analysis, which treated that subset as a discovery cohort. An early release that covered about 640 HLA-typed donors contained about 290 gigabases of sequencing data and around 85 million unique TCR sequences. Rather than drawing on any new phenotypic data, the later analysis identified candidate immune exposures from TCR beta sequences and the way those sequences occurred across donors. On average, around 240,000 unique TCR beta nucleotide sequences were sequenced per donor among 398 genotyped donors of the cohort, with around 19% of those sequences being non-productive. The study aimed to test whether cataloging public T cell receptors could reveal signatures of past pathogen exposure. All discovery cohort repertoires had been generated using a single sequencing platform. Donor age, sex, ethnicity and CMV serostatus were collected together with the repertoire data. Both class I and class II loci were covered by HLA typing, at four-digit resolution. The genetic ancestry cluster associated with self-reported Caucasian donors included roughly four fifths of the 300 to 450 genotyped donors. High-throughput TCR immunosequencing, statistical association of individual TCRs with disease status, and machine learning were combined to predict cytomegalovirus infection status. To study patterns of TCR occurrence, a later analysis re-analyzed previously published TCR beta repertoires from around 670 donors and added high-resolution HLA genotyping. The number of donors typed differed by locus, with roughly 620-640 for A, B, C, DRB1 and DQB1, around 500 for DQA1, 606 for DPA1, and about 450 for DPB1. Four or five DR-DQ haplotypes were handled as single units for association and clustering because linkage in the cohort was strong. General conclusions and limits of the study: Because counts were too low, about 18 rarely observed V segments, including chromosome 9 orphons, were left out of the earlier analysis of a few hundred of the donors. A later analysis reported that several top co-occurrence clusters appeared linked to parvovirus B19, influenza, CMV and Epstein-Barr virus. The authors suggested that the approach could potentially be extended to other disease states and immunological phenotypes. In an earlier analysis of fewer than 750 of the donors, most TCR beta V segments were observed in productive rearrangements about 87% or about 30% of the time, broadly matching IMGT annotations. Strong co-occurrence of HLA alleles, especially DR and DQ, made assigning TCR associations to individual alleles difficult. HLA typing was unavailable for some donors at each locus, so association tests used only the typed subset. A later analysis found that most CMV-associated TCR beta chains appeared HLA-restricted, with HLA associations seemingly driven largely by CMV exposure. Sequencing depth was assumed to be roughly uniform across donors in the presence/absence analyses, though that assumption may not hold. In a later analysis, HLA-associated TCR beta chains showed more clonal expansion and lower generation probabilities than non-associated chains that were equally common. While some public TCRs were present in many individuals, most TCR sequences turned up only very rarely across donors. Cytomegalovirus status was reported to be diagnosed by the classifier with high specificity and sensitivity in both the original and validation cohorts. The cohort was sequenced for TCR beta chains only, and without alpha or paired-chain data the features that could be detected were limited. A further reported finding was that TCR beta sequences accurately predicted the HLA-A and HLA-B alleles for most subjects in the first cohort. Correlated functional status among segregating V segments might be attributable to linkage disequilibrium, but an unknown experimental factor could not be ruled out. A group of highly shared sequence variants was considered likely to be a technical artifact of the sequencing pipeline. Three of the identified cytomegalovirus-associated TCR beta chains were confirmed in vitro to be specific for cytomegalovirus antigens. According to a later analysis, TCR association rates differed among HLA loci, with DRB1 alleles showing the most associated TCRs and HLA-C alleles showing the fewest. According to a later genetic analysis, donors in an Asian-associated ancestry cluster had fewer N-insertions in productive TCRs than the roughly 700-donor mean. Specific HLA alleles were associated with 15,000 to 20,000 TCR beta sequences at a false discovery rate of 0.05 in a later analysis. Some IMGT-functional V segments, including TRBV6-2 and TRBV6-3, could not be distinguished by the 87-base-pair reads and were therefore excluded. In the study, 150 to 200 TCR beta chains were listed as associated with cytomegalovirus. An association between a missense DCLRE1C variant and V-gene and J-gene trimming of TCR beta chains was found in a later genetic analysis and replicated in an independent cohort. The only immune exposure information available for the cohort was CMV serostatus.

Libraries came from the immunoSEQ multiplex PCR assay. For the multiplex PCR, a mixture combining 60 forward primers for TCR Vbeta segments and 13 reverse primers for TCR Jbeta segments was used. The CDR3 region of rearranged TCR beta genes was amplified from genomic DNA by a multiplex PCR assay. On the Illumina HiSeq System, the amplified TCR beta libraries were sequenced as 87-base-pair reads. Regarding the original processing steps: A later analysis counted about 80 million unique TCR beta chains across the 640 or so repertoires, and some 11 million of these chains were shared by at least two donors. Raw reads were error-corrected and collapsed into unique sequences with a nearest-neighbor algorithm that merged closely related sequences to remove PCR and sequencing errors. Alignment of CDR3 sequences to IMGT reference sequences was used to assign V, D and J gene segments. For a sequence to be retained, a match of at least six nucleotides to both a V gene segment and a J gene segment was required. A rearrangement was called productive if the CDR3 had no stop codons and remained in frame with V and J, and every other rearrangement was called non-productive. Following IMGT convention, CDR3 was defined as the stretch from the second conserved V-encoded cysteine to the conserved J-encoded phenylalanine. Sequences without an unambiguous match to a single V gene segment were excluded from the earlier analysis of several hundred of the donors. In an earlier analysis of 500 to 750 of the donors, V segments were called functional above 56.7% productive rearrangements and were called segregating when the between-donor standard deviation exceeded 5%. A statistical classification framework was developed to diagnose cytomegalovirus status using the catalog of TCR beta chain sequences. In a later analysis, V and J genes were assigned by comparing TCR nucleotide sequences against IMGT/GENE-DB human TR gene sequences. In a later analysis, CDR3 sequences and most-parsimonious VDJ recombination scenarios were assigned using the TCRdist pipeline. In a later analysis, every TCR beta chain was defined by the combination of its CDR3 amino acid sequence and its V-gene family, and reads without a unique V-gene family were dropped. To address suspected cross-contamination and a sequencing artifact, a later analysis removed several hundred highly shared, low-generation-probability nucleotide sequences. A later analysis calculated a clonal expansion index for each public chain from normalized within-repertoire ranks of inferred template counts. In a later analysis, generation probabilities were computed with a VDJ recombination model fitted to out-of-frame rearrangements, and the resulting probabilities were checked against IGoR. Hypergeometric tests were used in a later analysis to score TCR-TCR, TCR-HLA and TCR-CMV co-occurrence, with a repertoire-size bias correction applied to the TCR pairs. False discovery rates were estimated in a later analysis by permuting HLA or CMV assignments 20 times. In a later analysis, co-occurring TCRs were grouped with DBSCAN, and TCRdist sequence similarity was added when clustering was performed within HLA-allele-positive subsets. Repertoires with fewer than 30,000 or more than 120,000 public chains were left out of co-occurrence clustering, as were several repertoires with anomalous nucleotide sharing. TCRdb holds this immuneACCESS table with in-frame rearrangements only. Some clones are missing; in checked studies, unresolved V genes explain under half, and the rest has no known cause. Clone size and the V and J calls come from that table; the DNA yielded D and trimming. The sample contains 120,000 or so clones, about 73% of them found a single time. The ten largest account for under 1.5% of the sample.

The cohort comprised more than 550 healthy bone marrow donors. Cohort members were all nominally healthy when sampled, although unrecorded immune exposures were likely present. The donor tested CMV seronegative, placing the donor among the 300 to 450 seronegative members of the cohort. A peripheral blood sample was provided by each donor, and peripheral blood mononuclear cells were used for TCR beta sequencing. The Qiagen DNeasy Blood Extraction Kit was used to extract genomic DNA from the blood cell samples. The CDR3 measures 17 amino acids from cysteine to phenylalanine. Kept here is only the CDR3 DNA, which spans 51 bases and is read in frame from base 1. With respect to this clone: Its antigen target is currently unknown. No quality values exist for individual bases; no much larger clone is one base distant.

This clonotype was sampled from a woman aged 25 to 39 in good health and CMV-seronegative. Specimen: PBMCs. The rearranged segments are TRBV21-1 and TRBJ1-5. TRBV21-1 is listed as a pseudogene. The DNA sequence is TGTGCCAGCAGATACCCGGGGACGTACCGGGAGACTCAGCCCCAGCATTTT. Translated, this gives CASRYPGTYRETQPQHF.